The 29 T cell receptor beta chains presented below share a single source sample, sequenced in a study of technical replicates of blood from several donors. Profiling relied on immunoSEQ multiplex PCR, and the TCRdb table lists in-frame clones only, not all of them. The data contain about 75,000 clones, 92% of them seen just once; the ten biggest clones take up 0.35% to 0.45%. Sequences were obtained from T cells isolated from PBMCs. All receptors come from a human donor in good health.

The J gene is TRBJ2-7, the V gene TRBV6-5; D is possibly TRBD2 (5 bases). The CDR3 extends over 14 amino acids. CDR1 and CDR2 (germline): MNHEY, SVGAGI. V gave up 4 bases and J gave up 2 bases, with 12 bases separating them. CDR3 nucleotide sequence: TGTGCCAGCAGTTTTAGACGGGGAGCCTACGAGCAGTACTTC. Encoded protein: CASSFRRGAYEQYF.

The chain joins TRBV6-5 to TRBJ2-3, with 14 bases matching TRBD2. After removal of 5 bases from V and 8 bases from J, the junction contained 6 bases not matched to a gene. Germline CDR1 reads MNHEY; CDR2 reads SVGAGI. This CDR3 spans 15 amino acids. CDR3 DNA: TGTGCCAGCAGTAGACTAGCGGGAGGGGTGGGTACGCAGTATTTT. Residues: CASSRLAGGVGTQYF.

V usage is TRBV7-3 and J usage is TRBJ2-5; 10 positions match TRBD2. The CDR3 has 16 residues. The germline V gene encodes CDR1 SGHTA and CDR2 FQGTGA. With V trimmed by 0 bases and J by 1 base, 2 bases remained unmatched. CDR3 in amino acids: CASSLTPSGSQETQYF. For the CDR3, the DNA is TGTGCCAGCAGCTTAACCCCTAGCGGGAGCCAAGAGACCCAGTACTTC.

V is TRBV7-8 and J is TRBJ1-1; a possible D gene is TRBD1 (5 bases). The V end was cut by 5 bases, the J end by 1 base, with 17 bases between. Looked up from germline, CDR1 is SGHVS and CDR2 is FQNEAQ. The CDR3 is 16 amino acids. The CDR3 is CASSLSRGETNTEAFF. CDR3 coding DNA: TGTGCCAGCAGCCTATCCCGGGGGGAAACGAACACTGAAGCTTTCTTT.

The chain links TRBV4-1 to TRBJ1-4, with 8 bases aligning to TRBD1. The ends lost 4 bases at V and 0 bases at J; junction bases unmatched: 7. This CDR3 comprises 17 residues. CDR1 and CDR2 from the germline V gene are MGHRA and YSYEKL. As DNA, the CDR3 is TGCGCCAGCAGCCGAGACCCGGGACAGGCAACTAATGAAAAACTGTTTTTT. Translation: CASSRDPGQATNEKLFF.

The chain recombines TRBV18 with TRBJ2-1, with 8 positions matching TRBD2. Germline lookup yields CDR1 KGHSH and CDR2 LQKENI. Trimming at V came to 5 bases and at J to 0 bases, leaving 6 bases not matched to a gene. The CDR3 is 16 residues long. The CDR3 protein is CASSVLAGSSYNEQFF. CDR3 DNA sequence: TGTGCCAGCTCAGTTCTAGCGGGTAGCTCCTACAATGAGCAGTTCTTC.

This chain uses TRBV9 with TRBJ1-4; D is ambiguous. V was clipped by 2 bases and J by 8 bases, with 16 bases between them. The CDR3 is made up of 15 amino acids. Germline-derived CDR1 and CDR2 are SGDLS and YYNGEE. CDR3 in DNA: TGTGCCAGCAGCGTTGACGGCGGAAGAGGAGAAAAACTGTTTTTT. Translation: CASSVDGGRGEKLFF. The full variable domain, with the rest looked up from reference TRBV9 and TRBJ1-4, is DSGVTQTPKHLITATGQRVTLRCSPRSGDLSVYWYQQSLDQGLQFLIQYYNGEERAKGNILERFSAQQFPDLHSELNLSSLELGDSALYFCASSVDGGRGEKLFFGSGTQLSVL.

The chain has TRBV20-1 and TRBJ1-1; unclear D gene. Deletions cut 4 bases from V and 3 bases from J, with 6 bases between. The V gene's germline CDR1 is DFQATT and CDR2 SNEGSKA (reference sequence). The CDR3 runs to 11 residues. Here the CDR3 reads CSANLYTEAFF. CDR3 sequence (DNA): TGCAGTGCTAACCTATACACTGAAGCTTTCTTT.

V usage is TRBV5-1 and J usage is TRBJ2-2, with D maybe TRBD2 (6 bases). CDR3 length equals 15 residues. Trimming took off 4 bases at V and 1 base at J, with 11 bases between the two ends. Germline CDR1 reads SGHRS; CDR2 reads YFSETQ. The CDR3 spells CASSEGLMNTGELFF. DNA of the CDR3: TGCGCCAGCAGCGAGGGACTTATGAACACCGGGGAGCTGTTTTTT.

The CDR3 bases are TGTGCCAGCAGCGTAGTGGGACAGGGGGGGGAGACCCAGTACTTC. Protein product: CASSVVGQGGETQYF. This chain joins TRBV9 and TRBJ2-5; 11 bases align to TRBD1. Trimming cost V 0 bases and J 5 bases; bases outside gene matches: 3. The CDR3 spans 15 residues. Germline V gene sequence: CDR1 SGDLS, CDR2 YYNGEE.

V gene TRBV11-2 combines with J gene TRBJ2-7; D is possibly TRBD2 (7 bases). Trimming pared 5 bases from V and 0 bases from J, leaving 14 bases between. Germline assignment: CDR1 SGHAT and CDR2 FQNNGV. CDR3 length: 15 residues. CDR3 in amino acids: CASSVLGGPSYEQYF. CDR3 coding DNA: TGTGCCAGCAGCGTACTGGGGGGGCCCTCCTACGAGCAGTACTTC. Together with reference TRBV11-2 and TRBJ2-7, the CDR3 gives the full variable domain: EAGVAQSPRYKIIEKRQSVAFWCNPISGHATLYWYQQILGQGPKLLIQFQNNGVVDDSQLPKDRFSAERLKGVDSTLKIQPAKLEDSAVYLCASSVLGGPSYEQYFGPGTRLTVT.

This chain links TRBV5-3 with TRBJ2-1; D gene unclear. TRBV5-3 is an ORF for which the function is uncertain. This CDR3 contains 13 residues. With 8 bases removed from V and 0 bases from J, the gap between germline ends came to 9 bases. CDR3 residues: CARRHSSYNEQFF. In DNA, the CDR3 is TGTGCCAGGCGGCATAGCTCCTACAATGAGCAGTTCTTC.

V is TRBV9 and J is TRBJ1-3; D is uncertain. This CDR3 contains 15 residues. V was pared by 0 bases and J by 3 bases, with 10 bases between. CDR1 is SGDLS and CDR2 is YYNGEE in the germline V gene. The CDR3 protein is CASSVGAGSGNTIYF. CDR3 DNA: TGTGCCAGCAGCGTAGGGGCGGGGAGTGGAAACACCATATATTTT.

A few counts support this clone. This chain connects TRBV5-6 to TRBJ2-7; TRBD2 is a possible D gene (6 bases). This CDR3 is 13 amino acids long. Trimming shortened V by 0 bases and J by 5 bases, and 9 bases separated the two germline ends. Germline V lookup: CDR1 SGHDT, CDR2 YYEEEE. The CDR3 nucleotides are TGTGCCAGCAGCTTGGCGGGAGTACACGAGCAGTACTTC. It specifies CASSLAGVHEQYF.

The chain carries TRBV4-2 and TRBJ2-1; 9 bases match TRBD2. Germline loops: CDR1 LGHNA, CDR2 YNFKEQ. With 5 bases clipped from V and 5 bases from J, the junction kept 7 bases outside the gene matches. The CDR3 has 15 residues. CDR3 in DNA: TGTGCCAGCAGCAACAAACTAGCGGGCCACAATGAGCAGTTCTTC. It encodes CASSNKLAGHNEQFF.

V is TRBV5-1 and J is TRBJ1-2; TRBD1 matches at 9 bases. The CDR3 has 15 residues. From germline, CDR1 is SGHRS and CDR2 YFSETQ. V was pared by 3 bases and J by 6 bases, with 9 bases of the junction left unmatched. CDR3 coding DNA: TGCGCCAGCAGCTCCGAGGGGAGGACAGGGGATGGCTACACCTTC. Its protein is CASSSEGRTGDGYTF.

The V call is TRBV9, the J call TRBJ2-1; 8 bases match TRBD2. Germline V CDR1 and CDR2: SGDLS, YYNGEE. V dropped 5 bases and J dropped 4; count of bases not matched to a gene: 11. There are 16 residues in the CDR3. In DNA form, the CDR3 reads TGTGCCAGCAGTCCCCAAAGCGGGAGCCATTACAATGAGCAGTTCTTC. Translated: CASSPQSGSHYNEQFF.

The chain has TRBV7-9 and TRBJ1-4; tentative D call: TRBD1 (6 bases). CDR3 length: 14 residues. V was pared by 5 bases and J by 4 bases, with 11 bases between. CDR1 is SEHNR and CDR2 is FQNEAQ in the germline V gene (reference sequence). The CDR3 loop reads CASSQNRDNEKLFF. The DNA of the CDR3 is TGTGCCAGCAGCCAGAACAGGGATAATGAAAAACTGTTTTTT.

The chain is built from TRBV7-6 and TRBJ2-3, with 7 bases that match TRBD2. Germline values: CDR1 SGHVS, CDR2 FNYEAQ. The CDR3 runs 18 residues. Trimming cost V 1 base and J 1 base; bases outside gene matches: 11. The CDR3 sequence is CASSLVYASGGGTDTQYF. CDR3 DNA sequence: TGTGCCAGCAGCTTAGTTTATGCTAGCGGAGGGGGCACAGATACGCAGTATTTT. The entire variable domain, with the rest obtained from reference TRBV7-6 and TRBJ2-3, is as follows: GAGVSQSPRYKVTKRGQDVALRCDPISGHVSLYWYRQALGQGPEFLTYFNYEAQQDKSGLPNDRFSAERPEGSISTLTIQRTEQRDSAMYRCASSLVYASGGGTDTQYFGPGTRLTVL.

This chain links TRBV29-1 with TRBJ2-1; D ambiguous. Trimming pared 5 bases from V and 3 bases from J, leaving 5 bases between. Germline lookup yields CDR1 SQVTM and CDR2 ANQGSEA. This CDR3 is built from 11 residues. The CDR3 loop reads CSVSVYNEQFF. In DNA, the CDR3 is TGCAGCGTTTCTGTCTACAATGAGCAGTTCTTC.

The chain employs TRBV6-1 and TRBJ2-5; D uncertain. There are 11 residues in the CDR3. Per the germline V gene, CDR1 is MNHNS and CDR2 is SASEGT. V lost 7 bases to trimming and J lost 5 bases, with 8 bases between them. CDR3 residues: CASTPGETQYF. The CDR3 DNA reads TGTGCCAGCACCCCAGGCGAGACCCAGTACTTC.

The chain uses TRBV6-6 and TRBJ2-7; TRBD1 matches at 7 bases. Trimming cost V 8 bases and J 3 bases; bases outside gene matches: 7. CDR1 MNHNY and CDR2 SVGAGI come from the germline V gene (reference sequence). This CDR3 contains 13 residues. The CDR3 reads CASGTGVVYEQYF. CDR3 sequence (DNA): TGTGCCAGCGGCACAGGGGTCGTCTACGAGCAGTACTTC.

The chain uses TRBV6-5 and TRBJ1-1; tentatively, D is TRBD1 (6 bases). The CDR3 runs to 14 residues. CDR1 is MNHEY, CDR2 SVGAGI, per germline. Between the trimmed V and J ends, which lost 5 bases and 0 bases, there was a span of 10 bases. The CDR3: CASSQGGMNTEAFF. Written as DNA, the CDR3 is TGTGCCAGCAGTCAAGGGGGAATGAACACTGAAGCTTTCTTT.

The rearrangement uses TRBV2 and TRBJ2-5; TRBD1 agrees at 10 bases. Germline V lookup: CDR1 SNHLY, CDR2 FYNNEI. The CDR3 runs 15 residues. V was clipped by 6 bases and J by 6 bases; unmatched bases: 10. The CDR3 is CASSGTGTGVKTQYF. In nucleotides, the CDR3 is TGTGCCAGCAGCGGGACCGGGACAGGGGTAAAGACCCAGTACTTC.

This chain uses TRBV4-1 with TRBJ2-1; the D gene is possibly TRBD2 (6 bases). V was shortened by 8 bases and J by 2 bases, with 10 bases between the two germline ends. This CDR3 has 13 amino acids. Looked up from germline, CDR1 is MGHRA and CDR2 is YSYEKL. The CDR3 here is CASSPSAYNEQFF. In nucleotides, the CDR3 is TGCGCCAGCTCTCCTAGCGCCTACAATGAGCAGTTCTTC.

On this clone itself: Other DNA sequences in the sample encode the same CDR3. V and J are TRBV9 and TRBJ1-5, with D unresolved. Trimming shortened V by 2 bases and J by 2 bases, and 8 bases separated the two germline ends. Germline CDR1 and CDR2: SGDLS and YYNGEE. The length of the CDR3 is 14 residues. For the CDR3, the DNA is TGTGCCAGCAGCGTCGGCCAGGGCAATCAGCCCCAGCATTTT. It codes for CASSVGQGNQPQHF.

This chain joins TRBV7-9 and TRBJ2-1; 8 nucleotides agree with TRBD1. Germline V lookup: CDR1 SEHNR, CDR2 FQNEAQ (reference sequence). The CDR3 length is 16 residues. With V trimmed by 5 bases and J by 10 bases, 16 bases remained unmatched. The CDR3 bases are TGTGCCAGCAGCCCCAATCAAGGACAGGGTGGACGCGAGCAGTTCTTC. Translated, it gives CASSPNQGQGGREQFF. The full variable domain, completed using reference TRBV7-9 and TRBJ2-1, is DTGVSQNPRHKITKRGQNVTFRCDPISEHNRLYWYRQTLGQGPEFLTYFQNEAQLEKSRLLSDRFSAERPKGSFSTLEIQRTEQGDSAMYLCASSPNQGQGGREQFFGPGTRLTVL.

This clone turned up a few times. The chain links TRBV14 to TRBJ1-1; no reliable D call. Looked up from germline, CDR1 is SGHDN and CDR2 is FVKESK. Trimming left V 5 bases short and J 5 bases short, with 12 bases between. The CDR3 contains 13 residues. The CDR3 DNA sequence: TGTGCCAGCAGCAGGGAGATGTCAACTGAAGCTTTCTTT. As protein: CASSREMSTEAFF. The full variable domain, completed using reference TRBV14 and TRBJ1-1, is EAGVTQFPSHSVIEKGQTVTLRCDPISGHDNLYWYRRVMGKEIKFLLHFVKESKQDESGMPNNRFLAERTGGTYSTLKVQPAELEDSGVYFCASSREMSTEAFFGQGTRLTVV.

This sequence joins TRBV2 and TRBJ1-5, with D unresolved. V was trimmed by 8 bases and J by 7 bases, leaving 12 bases between them. The CDR3 is 12 residues long. Germline assignment: CDR1 SNHLY and CDR2 FYNNEI. CDR3 sequence (DNA): TGTGCCAGCGTAGAAGGAGGCCAGCCCCAGCATTTT. Its protein product is CASVEGGQPQHF.